This TCR beta chain is drawn from a study of blood T cell repertoires in COVID-19. Across the whole study: Samples of COVID-19 (acute and convalescent) were obtained from the United States, Italy and Spain.

Trimming at V came to 5 bases and at J to 2 bases, leaving 3 bases not matched to a gene. CDR3 size: 14 residues. Germline-derived CDR1 and CDR2 are MNHNY and SVGAGI (reference sequence). Original methodology: Reference gene primer amplification gave estimated nucleated cell counts. Measured with immunoSEQ multiplex PCR; TCRdb has only the in-frame clones, and not every one. V, J and clone size reflect that table, while D and trimming were determined from the DNA. The table shows approximately 500,000 clones, with approximately 91% occurring only once. While infection was still active, Seattle patients were enrolled and then followed longitudinally.

The TCR sequence derives from a woman aged 45-65 years with COVID-19, enrolled during active disease. The V gene is TRBV6-6, the J gene TRBJ2-7, with 10 bases aligning to TRBD1. Sequences were obtained from peripheral blood. CDR3 nucleotides: TGTGCCAGCAGTACCGGGACAGGGGCCTACGAGCAGTACTTC. Its translation is CASSTGTGAYEQYF.